The following is a TCR beta chain sequence with its context. Data came from immunoSEQ multiplex PCR; TCRdb stores just in-frame clones and leaves some out. In the table there are 650,000 to 800,000 clones, 80% to 90% of which are singletons. These data are taken from a study of blood T cell repertoires in COVID-19. Germline assignment: CDR1 MNHEY and CDR2 SVGAGI. This CDR3 is 13 amino acids long. The V gene end was trimmed by 8 bases and the J gene end by 2 bases; junction bases not matched to a gene: 4. The sample was peripheral blood. V gene TRBV6-5 combines with J gene TRBJ1-2, with 8 bases aligning to TRBD1. This clonotype was sampled from a woman aged 18-35 years with acute or convalescent COVID-19. CDR3 sequence reads: CASQDRVNYGYTF. CDR3 bases: TGTGCCAGCCAGGACAGGGTAAACTATGGCTACACCTTC.